This T cell receptor (beta chain) came from a study of blood T cell repertoires in COVID-19. Study information: Spain, Italy and the United States supplied samples that represented acute and convalescent COVID-19. Sources were T cells, B-cell-depleted T cells, or PBMCs; the material itself was cDNA or gDNA.

The V end was cut by 5 bases, the J end by 7 bases, with 21 bases between. CDR1 is SGHTA, CDR2 FQGNSA, per germline. The CDR3 consists of 16 residues. Authors' processing steps: Researchers report that nucleated cell counts were estimated from reference gene primer amplification. Generated by immunoSEQ multiplex PCR, the TCRdb table keeps only in-frame clones and is missing some. That table furnishes V, J and clone size, whereas the DNA furnished D and trimming. The profile covers 250,000 to 350,000 clones, with more than 70% appearing a single time and roughly 6.9% taken by the ten largest. This sequence originates from a woman aged 25 to 45 who had recovered from COVID-19. Sequencing used peripheral blood. The genes are TRBV7-2 and TRBJ1-5; no reliable D call. CDR3 DNA sequence: TGTGCCAGCAGCCTATCGGGTTCGGGGATTAGACAGCCCCAGCATTTT. Its translation is CASSLSGSGIRQPQHF.